This TCR beta chain is drawn from a study of radiation and T cells in renal cell carcinoma. Study summary: Nephrectomy followed 15 Gy stereotactic body radiation by 4 weeks.

Findings and caveats of the study: In blood, top tumor clones expanded by 2 weeks, shrinking by 4. Baseline intratumoral clonotype presence is unknown without pretreatment biopsies.

Germline CDR1 SGDLS, CDR2 YYNGEE. Deletions cut 7 bases from V and 6 bases from J, with 9 bases between. This CDR3 is built from 11 residues. Measured with immunoSEQ multiplex PCR; TCRdb has only the in-frame clones, and not every one. The sample holds roughly 130,000 clones; 80% to 90% are singletons and the top ten take around 2%. Regarding this clone: Its antigen is not identified.

Time point specified: blood 2 weeks post-SBRT. Sample treatment: 15 Gy SBRT to primary tumor, nephrectomy 4 weeks later. Here the sequenced sample was blood, taken from a patient whose treatment included radiotherapy and nephrectomy. The receptor's source is a woman between 55 and 75 years old with renal cell carcinoma. The genes are TRBV9 and TRBJ2-3; perhaps TRBD2 as D (6 bases). CDR3 region: CASSAGDTQYF. In DNA form, the CDR3 reads TGTGCCAGCTCCGCGGGGGATACGCAGTATTTT. The variable domain in full, with the rest retrieved from reference TRBV9 and TRBJ2-3, is DSGVTQTPKHLITATGQRVTLRCSPRSGDLSVYWYQQSLDQGLQFLIQYYNGEERAKGNILERFSAQQFPDLHSELNLSSLELGDSALYFCASSAGDTQYFGPGTRLTVL.